This T cell receptor beta chain originates from a study of blood T cells in healthy people across ages. With a J-beta primer mix and a sample-barcoded 5' primer, a second PCR ran roughly 6 to 12 cycles. Each CDR3 protein is one row after TCRdb ran MiXCR on the 5' RACE reads. The sample records 700,000 or so distinct CDR3 sequences, less than 45% being singletons. This clonotype was counted at least ten times. V lost 4 bases and J lost 1; bases outside the gene matches: 10. The CDR3 is 16 residues long. Germline V gives CDR1 SGHTA, CDR2 FQGNSA. Sequenced input: blood. The sequence came from a man older than 75 in good health. This chain joins TRBV7-2 and TRBJ2-7; the match to TRBD2 covers 7 bases. CDR3 protein: CASSWGLSGESYEQYF. The CDR3 coding sequence is TGTGCCAGCAGCTGGGGACTAAGCGGGGAATCCTACGAGCAGTACTTC. Drawing the rest from reference TRBV7-2 and TRBJ2-7, the complete variable domain is GAGVSQSPSNKVTEKGKDVELRCDPISGHTALYWYRQSLGQGLEFLIYFQGNSAPDKSGLPSDRFSAERTGGSVSTLTIQRTQQEDSAVYLCASSWGLSGESYEQYFGPGTRLTVT.